These 11 T cell receptor beta chains came from one sample sequenced in a study of CD8 T cells in Susac syndrome. When the RNA was reverse transcribed, random hexamers were used with an input of roughly 0.45 to 1 ug. One entry per CDR3 protein results from TCRdb running MiXCR on the immunoSEQ multiplex PCR reads. The sample contains 120,000 or so distinct CDR3 sequences, approximately 94% of which appear only once. Sequencing input: CD4+ T cells from PBMCs. The receptors were sampled from a human donor with multiple sclerosis.

The V gene is TRBV5-1, the J gene TRBJ2-7; maybe TRBD1 (6 bases). Germline loops: CDR1 SGHRS, CDR2 YFSETQ. V was cut by 1 base and J by 3 bases, with 11 bases left in between. The CDR3 is 14 amino acids. CDR3 nucleotide sequence: TGCGCCAGCAGCTTGAGGGACACAAACTACGAGCAGTACTTC. As protein: CASSLRDTNYEQYF.

This clonotype was detected a few times. The chain carries TRBV14 and TRBJ1-6, with D possibly TRBD1 on 6 matching bases. The CDR3 sequence is 14 residues long. Per the germline V gene, CDR1 is SGHDN and CDR2 is FVKESK. Deletions cut 4 bases from V and 7 bases from J, with 11 bases between. CDR3 DNA sequence: TGTGCCAGCAGCCTGTGGCAGGGGAATTCACCCCTCCACTTT. Protein product: CASSLWQGNSPLHF.

The V call is TRBV6-6, the J call TRBJ1-2; D call uncertain. Trimming removed 6 bases at V and 8 bases at J, with 13 bases between. From germline, CDR1 is MNHNY and CDR2 SVGAGI (reference sequence). There are 12 residues in the CDR3. CDR3 nucleotides: TGTGCCAGCAGCCCCGTTCTGGAGGGCTACACCTTC. Its protein is CASSPVLEGYTF.

Only one count was recorded for this clonotype. This chain uses TRBV20-1 with TRBJ2-5, with 10 nucleotides matching TRBD2. The germline CDR1 and CDR2 sequences are DFQATT and SNEGSKA (reference sequence). V dropped 2 bases and J dropped 9; count of bases not matched to a gene: 6. The CDR3 runs to 13 residues. CDR3 region: CSARTSGAMAQYF. CDR3 bases: TGCAGTGCTAGAACTAGCGGGGCCATGGCCCAGTACTTC.

The CDR3 DNA is TGCGCCAGCAGCCAAACCCCCCACGAGAACTATGGCTACACCTTC. Its protein product is CASSQTPHENYGYTF. The chain recombines TRBV4-1 with TRBJ1-2; D gene uncertain. Trimming cost V 2 bases and J 2 bases, with 12 bases left between them. Germline V gene data show CDR1 as MGHRA and CDR2 as YSYEKL. The CDR3 totals 15 residues.

The rearrangement uses TRBV27 and TRBJ2-5; D might be TRBD1 (5 bases). Trimming removed 6 bases at V and 4 bases at J, with 18 bases between. The germline V gene has CDR1 MNHEY and CDR2 SMNVEV (reference sequence). The CDR3 consists of 15 residues. CDR3 loop: CASSPTANIRETQYF. The CDR3 nucleotides read TGTGCCAGCAGCCCGACAGCCAATATCCGAGAGACCCAGTACTTC.

The J gene is TRBJ2-7, the V gene TRBV7-9; a possible D gene is TRBD1 (5 bases). The CDR3 has 13 amino acids. Germline V CDR1 and CDR2: SEHNR, FQNEAQ (reference sequence). Trimming cost V 3 bases and J 3 bases, with 9 bases left between them. The CDR3 sequence is CASSFPGLYEQYF. The CDR3 DNA is TGTGCCAGCAGCTTCCCAGGGCTCTACGAGCAGTACTTC.

The chain recombines TRBV15 with TRBJ2-5, with 7 bases lining up with TRBD1. The CDR3 is 16 amino acids. J gave up 4 bases and V 0 bases, and 8 bases lay outside the gene matches. CDR1 is LNHNV, CDR2 YYDKDF, per germline (reference sequence). CDR3 in amino acids: CATSREDEPGGETQYF. In DNA form, the CDR3 reads TGTGCCACCAGCAGAGAGGACGAACCAGGGGGAGAGACCCAGTACTTC.

The chain uses TRBV11-2 and TRBJ1-1; 8 nucleotides align to TRBD1. This CDR3 comprises 15 residues. The germline gives CDR1 SGHAT, CDR2 FQNNGV. V lost 3 bases to trimming and J lost 1 base; unmatched junction nucleotides: 4. The CDR3 protein is CASSFQGAWNTEAFF. The CDR3 bases are TGTGCCAGCAGCTTTCAGGGGGCTTGGAACACTGAAGCTTTCTTT. The full variable domain, completed using reference TRBV11-2 and TRBJ1-1, is EAGVAQSPRYKIIEKRQSVAFWCNPISGHATLYWYQQILGQGPKLLIQFQNNGVVDDSQLPKDRFSAERLKGVDSTLKIQPAKLEDSAVYLCASSFQGAWNTEAFFGQGTRLTVV.

This chain links TRBV20-1 with TRBJ1-2, with a possible D match to TRBD1 (6 bases). V dropped 6 bases and J dropped 3 bases, with 14 bases sitting between them. Germline V gene data show CDR1 as DFQATT and CDR2 as SNEGSKA (reference sequence). This CDR3 has 13 amino acids. CDR3 sequence: CSAPRGVDYGYTF. As DNA, the CDR3 is TGCAGTGCGCCGAGGGGGGTCGACTATGGCTACACCTTC.

This rearrangement joins TRBV5-1 to TRBJ2-3; D might be TRBD2 (6 bases). Between the trimmed V and J ends, which lost 0 bases and 6 bases, there was a span of 14 bases. In germline, CDR1 is SGHRS, CDR2 YFSETQ. The CDR3 extends over 15 amino acids. The CDR3 loop reads CASSLAGPLADTQYF. The DNA of the CDR3 is TGCGCCAGCAGCTTGGCCGGGCCACTAGCCGATACGCAGTATTTT.